These 29 T cell receptor beta chains came from one sample sequenced in a study of blood T cell repertoires in COVID-19. Assay: immunoSEQ multiplex PCR; the TCRdb copy retains only in-frame clones and omits some. The data contain around 200,000 clones, almost 90% of them singletons. Source material: peripheral blood. The receptors derive from a man aged 18 to 35 with active or convalescent COVID-19.

This chain links TRBV29-1 with TRBJ2-5; D unclear. The V gene's germline CDR1 is SQVTM and CDR2 ANQGSEA. This CDR3 contains 11 residues. Trimming removed 3 bases from V and 2 bases from J, with 4 bases in between. CDR3 bases: TGCAGCGTTGAGACACAAGAGACCCAGTACTTC. Its protein is CSVETQETQYF.

The chain combines TRBV5-1 with TRBJ2-6; 12 positions agree with TRBD1. Germline V gives CDR1 SGHRS, CDR2 YFSETQ. This CDR3 is built from 17 residues. The junction had 4 bases not matched to a gene; V was cut back by 2 bases and J by 4 bases. The CDR3 DNA reads TGCGCCAGCAGCTTTGGGACAGGGGGCGACGGGGCCAACGTCCTGACTTTC. This translates into CASSFGTGGDGANVLTF.

The J gene is TRBJ1-1, the V gene TRBV3-1 (or the pseudogene TRBV3-2); 10 nucleotides agree with TRBD1. Unmatched junction bases numbered 7, after V lost 3 bases and J lost 0 bases. This CDR3 has 17 residues. Per germline, CDR1 LGHDT and CDR2 YNNKEL (reference sequence). The DNA for the CDR3 is TGTGCCAGCAGCCATGGGGACAGGGGCCATATGAACACTGAAGCTTTCTTT. Residues: CASSHGDRGHMNTEAFF.

This clone was seen once. The chain joins TRBV6-1 to TRBJ2-5; maybe TRBD1 (5 bases). V was trimmed by 0 bases and J by 5 bases, leaving 10 bases between them. The CDR3 extends over 14 amino acids. Germline V gene data show CDR1 as MNHNS and CDR2 as SASEGT. CDR3 DNA: TGTGCCAGCAGTGAAGCGGCAGGGATGGAGACCCAGTACTTC. Translating gives CASSEAAGMETQYF.

The rearrangement joins TRBV27 to TRBJ2-7; 8 nucleotides agree with TRBD1. V gave up 7 bases and J gave up 7 bases; unmatched junction bases: 18. The V gene's germline CDR1 is MNHEY and CDR2 SMNVEV (reference sequence). The CDR3 sequence is 16 residues long. DNA of the CDR3: TGTGCCAGCACCTTCTACCCCGGGACAGGCGTTGGGGAGCAGTACTTC. This codes for CASTFYPGTGVGEQYF.

CDR3 sequence (DNA): TGTGCCAGCAGCCGAAGCCGAGGCGGGGGGAACTATGGCTACACCTTC. Translating gives CASSRSRGGGNYGYTF. V is TRBV3-1 (or the pseudogene TRBV3-2) and J is TRBJ1-2, with D possibly matching TRBD1 (5 bases). Germline CDR1 is LGHDT and CDR2 is YNNKEL (reference sequence). The CDR3 is 16 amino acids. Trimming shortened V by 4 bases and J by 2 bases, and 17 bases separated the two germline ends.

The chain carries TRBV4-3 and TRBJ1-1; 10 bases agree with TRBD1. Germline CDR1 LGHNA, CDR2 YSLEER. The length of the CDR3 is 14 residues. V was pared by 4 bases and J by 7 bases, with 6 bases of the junction left unmatched. CDR3 sequence: CASSLGTGENEAFF. CDR3 DNA sequence: TGCGCCAGCAGCCTGGGGACAGGGGAAAATGAAGCTTTCTTT.

The rearrangement links TRBV19 to TRBJ2-2, with 7 bases lining up with TRBD1. J lost 3 bases, V lost 3 bases, and 7 bases had no gene match. This CDR3 region has 16 residues. Germline CDR1 is LNHDA and CDR2 is SQIVND (reference sequence). DNA of the CDR3: TGTGCCAGTAGTATGAACCGGGACAGCTACACCGGGGAGCTGTTTTTT. Amino acid sequence: CASSMNRDSYTGELFF. The whole variable domain, remainder taken from reference TRBV19 and TRBJ2-2, is DGGITQSPKYLFRKEGQNVTLSCEQNLNHDAMYWYRQDPGQGLRLIYYSQIVNDFQKGDIAEGYSVSREKKESFPLTVTSAQKNPTAFYLCASSMNRDSYTGELFFGEGSRLTVL.

V and J are TRBV5-4 and TRBJ2-5, with 11 bases lining up with TRBD1. Trimming cost V 4 bases and J 6 bases; bases outside gene matches: 5. The CDR3 has 14 amino acids. CDR1 SGHNT and CDR2 YYREEE come from the germline V gene (reference sequence). In DNA, the CDR3 is TGTGCCAGCAGCCGGACAGGGGGCGAGAAGACCCAGTACTTC. Amino acid sequence: CASSRTGGEKTQYF.

The chain is built from TRBV3-1 (or the pseudogene TRBV3-2) and TRBJ2-3, with TRBD2 matching 8 bases. This CDR3 region has 15 residues. With V trimmed by 4 bases and J by 7 bases, 10 bases remained unmatched. Germline V gene data show CDR1 as LGHDT and CDR2 as YNNKEL (reference sequence). CDR3 DNA: TGTGCCAGCAGCCCCCAAGGGACTAGGGGGTATACGCAGTATTTT. Protein product: CASSPQGTRGYTQYF.

The chain couples TRBV11-2 to TRBJ2-5; 7 nucleotides match TRBD2. CDR3 length: 15 amino acids. Looked up from germline, CDR1 is SGHAT and CDR2 is FQNNGV. V was clipped by 1 base and J by 1 base; unmatched bases: 3. In nucleotides, the CDR3 is TGTGCCAGCAGCTTAGGAGCGGGGTCCCAAGAGACCCAGTACTTC. Translated: CASSLGAGSQETQYF.

This chain links TRBV29-1 with TRBJ2-5; D perhaps matches TRBD2 (5 bases). CDR1 SQVTM and CDR2 ANQGSEA come from the germline V gene. This CDR3 spans 12 amino acids. V lost 6 bases and J 5 bases, leaving 13 bases between the germline ends. CDR3 nucleotides: TGCAGCGTACCCGGACTGTTCGAGACCCAGTACTTC. Translated: CSVPGLFETQYF.

V is TRBV7-9 and J is TRBJ2-3, with D possibly TRBD2 on 7 matching bases. Germline V CDR1 and CDR2: SEHNR, FQNEAQ (reference sequence). The germline V and J ends were trimmed by 6 bases and 3 bases, with 13 bases remaining between them. This CDR3 is built from 14 residues. The CDR3 sequence is CASRGGGATDTQYF. The CDR3 region has the DNA TGTGCCAGCAGGGGCGGGGGCGCGACAGATACGCAGTATTTT.

The genes are TRBV19 and TRBJ2-4; maybe TRBD1 (6 bases). Germline CDR1 reads LNHDA; CDR2 reads SQIVND (reference sequence). This CDR3 comprises 13 residues. V lost 6 bases and J 8 bases, leaving 14 bases between the germline ends. The CDR3: CASSRGIGDIQYF. In DNA, the CDR3 is TGTGCCAGTAGCAGGGGAATCGGGGACATTCAGTACTTC.

V gene TRBV12-3 or TRBV12-4 combines with J gene TRBJ1-1, with a tentative D call TRBD1 (6 bases). Between the trimmed V and J ends, which lost 5 bases and 3 bases, there was a span of 10 bases. The CDR3 is made up of 13 amino acids. CDR3 sequence: CASSPYRDTEAFF. The DNA of the CDR3 is TGTGCCAGCAGTCCGTACAGGGACACTGAAGCTTTCTTT.

The sample holds a few counts of this clone. V gene TRBV9 combines with J gene TRBJ2-7; 10 nucleotides align to TRBD1. Germline values: CDR1 SGDLS, CDR2 YYNGEE. The V and J ends lost 8 bases and 1 base, in that order; junction bases with no gene match: 12. This CDR3 region has 16 residues. The CDR3 nucleotides read TGTGCCAGAACGACAGGGGGCGCAGGTAGTTCCTACGAGCAGTACTTC. This gives the protein CARTTGGAGSSYEQYF.

The genes are TRBV4-2 and TRBJ2-1; 10 bases fit TRBD2. The length of the CDR3 is 16 residues. Germline CDR1 is LGHNA and CDR2 is YNFKEQ. V trimming: 3 bases; J trimming: 8 bases; junction bases outside the gene matches: 10. The CDR3 here is CASSQSTAGGIYEQFF. In DNA form, the CDR3 reads TGTGCCAGCAGCCAGTCAACAGCGGGGGGGATATATGAGCAGTTCTTC.

This rearrangement joins TRBV14 to TRBJ2-3, with D unclear. Trimming took 1 base from V and 6 from J, leaving 8 bases between them. This CDR3 region has 13 residues. Germline V gene data show CDR1 as SGHDN and CDR2 as FVKESK. The CDR3 is CASSQGSADTQYF. CDR3 DNA: TGTGCCAGCAGCCAAGGATCTGCGGATACGCAGTATTTT.

CDR3 protein: CASSSIQGSEAFF. In DNA, the CDR3 is TGTGCCAGCAGCTCAATCCAGGGTTCTGAAGCTTTCTTT. The chain joins TRBV6-6 to TRBJ1-1, with D tentatively TRBD1 (5 bases). The CDR3 is made up of 13 amino acids. Per germline, CDR1 MNHNY and CDR2 SVGAGI (reference sequence). Trimming pared 6 bases from V and 6 bases from J, leaving 14 bases between.

The V gene is TRBV29-1, the J gene TRBJ1-6; unclear D gene. The CDR3 is 11 amino acids. V was pared by 6 bases and J by 5 bases, with 5 bases between. Germline CDR1 SQVTM, CDR2 ANQGSEA. This CDR3 is CSVGDNSPLHF. CDR3 sequence (DNA): TGCAGCGTGGGAGATAATTCACCCCTCCACTTT.

The chain employs TRBV30 and TRBJ1-4, with D unresolved. This CDR3 is 15 amino acids long. Germline V gene lookup returns CDR1 GTSNPN and CDR2 SVGIG (reference sequence). Trimming took 2 bases from V and 3 from J, leaving 13 bases between them. CDR3 nucleotide sequence: TGTGCCTGGAGTCCCAGACGGGGATCTAATGAAAAACTGTTTTTT. Protein sequence: CAWSPRRGSNEKLFF.

This sequence joins TRBV19 and TRBJ2-7, with 10 nucleotides matching TRBD2. Germline values: CDR1 LNHDA, CDR2 SQIVND (reference sequence). This CDR3 spans 14 amino acids. The V and J ends lost 5 bases and 3 bases, in that order; junction bases with no gene match: 4. The CDR3 is CASSAQREGYEQYF. CDR3 DNA sequence: TGTGCCAGTAGTGCCCAGCGGGAGGGCTACGAGCAGTACTTC.

The rearrangement uses TRBV9 and TRBJ2-3, with 13 bases fitting TRBD2. Germline loops: CDR1 SGDLS, CDR2 YYNGEE. V lost 3 bases, J lost 4 bases, and 5 bases stayed unmatched. The CDR3 contains 16 residues. The CDR3 sequence is CASSARTSGSADTQYF. The CDR3 DNA sequence: TGTGCCAGCAGCGCAAGGACTAGCGGGAGCGCAGATACGCAGTATTTT.

The rearrangement uses TRBV5-1 and TRBJ1-2; maybe TRBD1 (5 bases). Germline CDR1 and CDR2: SGHRS and YFSETQ. V was shortened by 2 bases and J by 8 bases, with 10 bases between the two germline ends. CDR3 size: 12 residues. The CDR3 is CASSFGGIGYTF. The CDR3, as DNA: TGCGCCAGCAGCTTCGGGGGTATCGGCTACACCTTC.

The chain carries TRBV3-1 (or the pseudogene TRBV3-2) and TRBJ2-1; no definite D call. There are 12 residues in the CDR3. Germline lookup yields CDR1 LGHDT and CDR2 YNNKEL (reference sequence). The germline V and J ends were trimmed by 4 bases and 5 bases, with 6 bases remaining between them. The chain's CDR3 is CASSRLHNEQFF. For the CDR3, the DNA is TGTGCCAGCAGCCGACTCCACAATGAGCAGTTCTTC.

The chain uses TRBV6-6 and TRBJ1-2, with 7 positions matching TRBD1. The V gene's germline CDR1 is MNHNY and CDR2 SVGAGI (reference sequence). Unmatched junction bases numbered 7, after V lost 6 bases and J lost 6 bases. The CDR3 is made up of 13 amino acids. The chain's CDR3 is CASSRQGLDGYTF. For the CDR3, the DNA is TGTGCCAGCAGCCGACAGGGATTGGATGGCTACACCTTC.

This rearrangement joins TRBV5-1 to TRBJ2-3; 10 nucleotides match TRBD1. This CDR3 region has 15 residues. CDR1 is SGHRS and CDR2 is YFSETQ in the germline V gene. The V and J ends lost 3 bases and 6 bases, in that order; junction bases with no gene match: 7. CDR3 DNA: TGCGCCAGCAGCTGGACAGGGGGTAGAGAGGATACGCAGTATTTT. Amino acids: CASSWTGGREDTQYF.

The chain is built from TRBV9 and TRBJ1-2; 8 nucleotides agree with TRBD1. The ends lost 2 bases at V and 4 bases at J; junction bases unmatched: 4. The CDR3 loop spans 14 amino acids. CDR1 is SGDLS and CDR2 is YYNGEE in the germline V gene. Here the CDR3 DNA reads TGTGCCAGCAGCGTTGGACAGGGTCGCTATGGCTACACCTTC. This encodes CASSVGQGRYGYTF.

This clone was seen only once. J is TRBJ2-6 and V is TRBV10-3; D is possibly TRBD2 (5 bases). This CDR3 has 16 amino acids. With 7 bases removed from V and 0 bases from J, the gap between germline ends came to 13 bases. Germline values: CDR1 ENHRY, CDR2 SYGVKD. CDR3 residues: CAITADSYSGANVLTF. CDR3 DNA sequence: TGTGCCATCACAGCGGACTCCTACTCTGGGGCCAACGTCCTGACTTTC.